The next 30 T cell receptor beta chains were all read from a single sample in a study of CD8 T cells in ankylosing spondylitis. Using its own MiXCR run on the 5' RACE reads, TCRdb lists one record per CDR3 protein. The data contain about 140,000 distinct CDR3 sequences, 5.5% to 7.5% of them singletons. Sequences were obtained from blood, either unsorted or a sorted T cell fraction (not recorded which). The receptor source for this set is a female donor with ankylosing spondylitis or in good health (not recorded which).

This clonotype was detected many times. The CDR3 nucleotides read TGTGCCAGCGGCCTACGGACGCGGACAGATACGCAGTATTTT. It codes for CASGLRTRTDTQYF. The gene calls are TRBV2 and TRBJ2-3; D is uncertain. Between the trimmed V and J ends, which lost 8 bases and 3 bases, there was a span of 15 bases. Germline V gene data show CDR1 as SNHLY and CDR2 as FYNNEI. The CDR3 runs to 14 residues.

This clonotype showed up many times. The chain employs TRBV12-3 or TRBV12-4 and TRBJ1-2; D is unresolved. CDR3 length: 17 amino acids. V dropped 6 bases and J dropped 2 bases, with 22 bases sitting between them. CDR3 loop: CASSDNAVVTGNYGYTF. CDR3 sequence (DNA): TGTGCCAGCAGCGACAACGCGGTTGTTACGGGGAACTATGGCTACACCTTC.

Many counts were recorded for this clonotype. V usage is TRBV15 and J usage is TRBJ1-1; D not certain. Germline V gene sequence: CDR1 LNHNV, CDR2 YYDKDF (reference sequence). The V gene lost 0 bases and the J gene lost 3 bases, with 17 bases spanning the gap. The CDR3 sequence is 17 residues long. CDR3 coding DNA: TGTGCCACCAGCAGAGATCTTGGTTTAGGGCTTGACACTGAAGCTTTCTTT. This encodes CATSRDLGLGLDTEAFF.

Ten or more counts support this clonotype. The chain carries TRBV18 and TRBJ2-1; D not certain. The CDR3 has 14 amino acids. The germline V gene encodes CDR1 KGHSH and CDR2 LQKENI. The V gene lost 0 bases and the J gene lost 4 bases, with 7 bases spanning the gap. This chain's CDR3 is CASSPPTEYNEQFF. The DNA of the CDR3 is TGTGCCAGCTCACCACCAACAGAGTACAATGAGCAGTTCTTC.

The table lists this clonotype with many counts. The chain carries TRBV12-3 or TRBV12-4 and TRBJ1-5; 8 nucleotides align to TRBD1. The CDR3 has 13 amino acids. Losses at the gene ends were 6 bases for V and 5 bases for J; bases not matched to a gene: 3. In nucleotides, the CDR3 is TGTGCCAGCAGCCAGACAGGGGATCAGCCCCAGCATTTT. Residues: CASSQTGDQPQHF.

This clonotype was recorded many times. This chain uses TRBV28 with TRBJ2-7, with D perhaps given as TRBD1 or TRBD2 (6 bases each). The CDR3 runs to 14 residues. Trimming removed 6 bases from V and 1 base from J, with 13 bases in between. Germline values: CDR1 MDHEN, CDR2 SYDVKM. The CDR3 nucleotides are TGTGCCAGCAGGGGGGGCGGATGGTCCTACGAGCAGTACTTC. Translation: CASRGGGWSYEQYF.

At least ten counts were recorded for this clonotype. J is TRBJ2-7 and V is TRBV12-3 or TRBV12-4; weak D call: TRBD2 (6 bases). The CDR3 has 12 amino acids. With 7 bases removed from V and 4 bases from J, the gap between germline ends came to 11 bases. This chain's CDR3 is CASTEGGYEQYF. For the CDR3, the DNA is TGTGCCAGCACCGAGGGAGGTTACGAGCAGTACTTC.

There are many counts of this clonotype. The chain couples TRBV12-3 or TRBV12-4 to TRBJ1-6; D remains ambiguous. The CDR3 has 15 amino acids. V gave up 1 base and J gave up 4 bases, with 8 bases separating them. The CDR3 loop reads CASSLGNPYNSPLHF. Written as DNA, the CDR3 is TGTGCCAGCAGTTTAGGAAATCCGTATAATTCACCCCTCCACTTT.

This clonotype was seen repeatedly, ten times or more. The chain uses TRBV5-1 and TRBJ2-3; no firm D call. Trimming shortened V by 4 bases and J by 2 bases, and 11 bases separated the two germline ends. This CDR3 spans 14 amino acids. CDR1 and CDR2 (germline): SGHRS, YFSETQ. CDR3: CASSGWEVTDTQYF. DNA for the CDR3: TGCGCCAGCAGCGGCTGGGAAGTCACAGATACGCAGTATTTT.

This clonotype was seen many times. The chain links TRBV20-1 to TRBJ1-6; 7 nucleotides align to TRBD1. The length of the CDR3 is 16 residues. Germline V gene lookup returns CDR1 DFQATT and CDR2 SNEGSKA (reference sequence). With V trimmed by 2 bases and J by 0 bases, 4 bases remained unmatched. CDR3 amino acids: CSARKTGSSYNSPLHF. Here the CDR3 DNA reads TGCAGTGCTAGAAAGACAGGGAGCTCCTATAATTCACCCCTCCACTTT.

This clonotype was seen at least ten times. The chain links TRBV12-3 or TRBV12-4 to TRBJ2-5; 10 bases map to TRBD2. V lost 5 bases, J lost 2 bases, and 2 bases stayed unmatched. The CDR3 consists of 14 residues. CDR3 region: CASSATSGQETQYF. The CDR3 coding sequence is TGTGCCAGCAGTGCGACTAGCGGGCAAGAGACCCAGTACTTC.

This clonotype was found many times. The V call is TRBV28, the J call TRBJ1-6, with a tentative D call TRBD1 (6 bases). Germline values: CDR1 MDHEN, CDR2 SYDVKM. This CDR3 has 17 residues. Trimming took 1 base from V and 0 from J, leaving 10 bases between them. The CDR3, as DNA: TGTGCCAGCAGTTTATTCCAGGGGTTCTCCTATAATTCACCCCTCCACTTT. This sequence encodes CASSLFQGFSYNSPLHF.

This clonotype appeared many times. CDR3 sequence: CATSDPERNQPQHF. The CDR3 bases are TGTGCCACCAGTGATCCGGAGAGGAATCAGCCCCAGCATTTT. The V call is TRBV24-1, the J call TRBJ1-5; no clear D gene. Germline assignment: CDR1 KGHDR and CDR2 SFDVKD. The CDR3 sequence is 14 residues long. Trimming shortened V by 3 bases and J by 4 bases, and 9 bases separated the two germline ends.

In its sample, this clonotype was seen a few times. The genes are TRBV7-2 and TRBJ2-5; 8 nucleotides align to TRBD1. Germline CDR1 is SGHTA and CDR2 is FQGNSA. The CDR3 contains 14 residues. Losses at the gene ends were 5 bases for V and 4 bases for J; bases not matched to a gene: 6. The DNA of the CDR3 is TGTGCCAGCAGCCCCCAGGGGGCTGGAGAGACCCAGTACTTC. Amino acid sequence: CASSPQGAGETQYF.

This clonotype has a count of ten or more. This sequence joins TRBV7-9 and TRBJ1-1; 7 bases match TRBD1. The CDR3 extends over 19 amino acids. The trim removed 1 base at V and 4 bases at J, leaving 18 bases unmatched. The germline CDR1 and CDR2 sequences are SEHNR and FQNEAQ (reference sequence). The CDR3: CASSLEVQGAGGGGTEAFF. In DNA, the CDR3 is TGTGCCAGCAGCTTAGAAGTACAGGGAGCCGGAGGGGGCGGCACTGAAGCTTTCTTT.

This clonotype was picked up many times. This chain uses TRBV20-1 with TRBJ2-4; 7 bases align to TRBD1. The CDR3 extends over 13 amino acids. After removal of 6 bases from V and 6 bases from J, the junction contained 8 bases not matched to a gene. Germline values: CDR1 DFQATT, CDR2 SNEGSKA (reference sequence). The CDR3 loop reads CSALLYRGNIQYF. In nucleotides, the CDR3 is TGCAGTGCCCTTTTATACAGGGGAAACATTCAGTACTTC.

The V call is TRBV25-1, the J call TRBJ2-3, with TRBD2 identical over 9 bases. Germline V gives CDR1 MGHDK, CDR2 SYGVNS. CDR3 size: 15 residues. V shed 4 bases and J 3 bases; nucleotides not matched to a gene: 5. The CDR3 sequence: CASSGAGGRTDTQYF. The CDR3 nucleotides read TGTGCCAGCAGTGGGGCGGGGGGGAGGACAGATACGCAGTATTTT.

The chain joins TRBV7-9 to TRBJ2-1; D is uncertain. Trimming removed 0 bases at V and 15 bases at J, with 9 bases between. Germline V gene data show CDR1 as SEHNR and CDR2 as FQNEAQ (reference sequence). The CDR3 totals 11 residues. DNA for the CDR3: TGTGCCAGCAGCTTAGCGCCCGGGCCGTTCTTC. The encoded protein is CASSLAPGPFF.

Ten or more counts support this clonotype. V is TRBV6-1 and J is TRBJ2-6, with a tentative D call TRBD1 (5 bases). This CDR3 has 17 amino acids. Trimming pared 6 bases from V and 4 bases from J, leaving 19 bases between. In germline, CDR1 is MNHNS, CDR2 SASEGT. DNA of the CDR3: TGTGCCAGCAGCGCCAGGGTGGGTGCGACCGGGGCCAACGTCCTGACTTTC. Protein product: CASSARVGATGANVLTF.

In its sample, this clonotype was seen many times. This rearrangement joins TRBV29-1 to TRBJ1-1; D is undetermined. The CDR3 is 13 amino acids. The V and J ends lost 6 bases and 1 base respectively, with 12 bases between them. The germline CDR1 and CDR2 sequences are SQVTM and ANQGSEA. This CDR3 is CSVTRGSNTEAFF. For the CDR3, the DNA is TGCAGCGTGACGCGCGGATCGAACACTGAAGCTTTCTTT.

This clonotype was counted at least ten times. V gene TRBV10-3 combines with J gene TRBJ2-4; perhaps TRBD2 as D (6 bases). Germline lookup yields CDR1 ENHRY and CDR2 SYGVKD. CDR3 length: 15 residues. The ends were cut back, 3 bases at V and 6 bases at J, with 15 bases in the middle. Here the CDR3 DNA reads TGTGCCATCAGTGAACGTCAGGCGGGGAGAAACATTCAGTACTTC. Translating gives CAISERQAGRNIQYF.

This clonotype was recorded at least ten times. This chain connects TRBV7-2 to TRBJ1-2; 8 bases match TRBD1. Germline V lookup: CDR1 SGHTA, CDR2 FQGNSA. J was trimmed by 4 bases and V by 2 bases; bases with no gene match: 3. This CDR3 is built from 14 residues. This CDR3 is CASSLQGALYGYTF. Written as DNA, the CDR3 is TGTGCCAGCAGCTTACAGGGGGCGCTCTATGGCTACACCTTC.

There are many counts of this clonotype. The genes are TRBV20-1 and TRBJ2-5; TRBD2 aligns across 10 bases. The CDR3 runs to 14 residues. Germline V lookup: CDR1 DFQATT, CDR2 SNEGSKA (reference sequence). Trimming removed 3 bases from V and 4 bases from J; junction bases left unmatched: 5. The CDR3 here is CSASVLAGAETQYF. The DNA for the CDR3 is TGCAGTGCTAGCGTCCTAGCGGGGGCAGAGACCCAGTACTTC.

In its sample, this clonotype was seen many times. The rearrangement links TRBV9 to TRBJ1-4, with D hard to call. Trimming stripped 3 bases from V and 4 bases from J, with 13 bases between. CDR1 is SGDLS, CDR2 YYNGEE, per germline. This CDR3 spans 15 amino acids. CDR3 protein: CASSEEPVYNEKLFF. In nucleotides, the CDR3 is TGTGCCAGCAGCGAGGAACCCGTTTATAATGAAAAACTGTTTTTT.

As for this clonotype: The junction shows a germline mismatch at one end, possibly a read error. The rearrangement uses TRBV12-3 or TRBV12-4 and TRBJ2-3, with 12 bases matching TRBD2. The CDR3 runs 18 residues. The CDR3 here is CACSLAFPSGGDTDTQYF. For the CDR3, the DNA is TGTGCCTGCAGTTTAGCGTTTCCTAGCGGGGGGGACACAGATACGCAGTATTTT.

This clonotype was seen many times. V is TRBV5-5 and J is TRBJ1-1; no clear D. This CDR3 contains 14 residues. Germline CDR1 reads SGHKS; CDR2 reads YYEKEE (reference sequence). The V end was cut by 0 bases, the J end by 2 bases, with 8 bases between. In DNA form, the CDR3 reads TGTGCCAGCAGCTTGGCGCAGGACAACACTGAAGCTTTCTTT. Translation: CASSLAQDNTEAFF. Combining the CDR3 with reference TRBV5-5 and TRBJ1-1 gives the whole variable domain DAGVTQSPTHLIKTRGQQVTLRCSPISGHKSVSWYQQVLGQGPQFIFQYYEKEERGRGNFPDRFSARQFPNYSSELNVNALLLGDSALYLCASSLAQDNTEAFFGQGTRLTVV.

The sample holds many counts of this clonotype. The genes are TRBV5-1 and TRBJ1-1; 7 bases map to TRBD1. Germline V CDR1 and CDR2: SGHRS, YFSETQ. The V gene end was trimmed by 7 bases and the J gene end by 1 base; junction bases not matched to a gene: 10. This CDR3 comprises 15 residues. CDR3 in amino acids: CASLSGGESNTEAFF. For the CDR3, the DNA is TGCGCCAGCCTCTCAGGGGGGGAATCGAACACTGAAGCTTTCTTT.

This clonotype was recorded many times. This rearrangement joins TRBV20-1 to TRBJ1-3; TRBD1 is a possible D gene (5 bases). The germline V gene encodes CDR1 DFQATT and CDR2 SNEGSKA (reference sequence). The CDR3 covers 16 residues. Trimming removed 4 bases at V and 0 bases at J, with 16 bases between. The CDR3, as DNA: TGCAGTGCTATAATACCGCTAGACAGCTCTGGAAACACCATATATTTT. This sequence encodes CSAIIPLDSSGNTIYF.

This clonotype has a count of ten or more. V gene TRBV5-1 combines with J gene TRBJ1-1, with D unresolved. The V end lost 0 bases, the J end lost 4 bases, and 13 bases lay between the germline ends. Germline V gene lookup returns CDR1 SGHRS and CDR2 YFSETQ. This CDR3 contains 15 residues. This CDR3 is CASSLVWELGTEAFF. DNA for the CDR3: TGCGCCAGCAGCTTGGTCTGGGAGCTGGGCACTGAAGCTTTCTTT.

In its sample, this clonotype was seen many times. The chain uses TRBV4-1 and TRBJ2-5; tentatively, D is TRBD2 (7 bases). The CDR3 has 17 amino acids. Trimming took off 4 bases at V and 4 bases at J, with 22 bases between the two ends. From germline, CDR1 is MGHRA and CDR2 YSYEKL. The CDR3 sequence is CASSRSVPGGPVETQYF. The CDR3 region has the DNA TGCGCCAGCAGCCGTAGCGTTCCCGGGGGGCCGGTAGAGACCCAGTACTTC.